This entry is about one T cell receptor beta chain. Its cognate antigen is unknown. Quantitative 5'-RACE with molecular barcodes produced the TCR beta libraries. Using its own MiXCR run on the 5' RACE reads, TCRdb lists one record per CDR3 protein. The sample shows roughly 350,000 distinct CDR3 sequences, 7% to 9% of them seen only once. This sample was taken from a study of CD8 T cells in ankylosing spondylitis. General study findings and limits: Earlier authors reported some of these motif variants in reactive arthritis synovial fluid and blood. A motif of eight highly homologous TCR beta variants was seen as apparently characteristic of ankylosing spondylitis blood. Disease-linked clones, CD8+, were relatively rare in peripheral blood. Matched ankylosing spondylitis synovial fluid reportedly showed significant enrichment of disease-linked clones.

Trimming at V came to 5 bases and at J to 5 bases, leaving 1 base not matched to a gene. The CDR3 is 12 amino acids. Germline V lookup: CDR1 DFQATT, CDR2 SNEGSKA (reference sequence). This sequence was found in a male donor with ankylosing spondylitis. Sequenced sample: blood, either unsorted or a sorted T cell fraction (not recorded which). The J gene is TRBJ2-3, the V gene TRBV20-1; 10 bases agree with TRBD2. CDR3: CSAEREGDTQYF. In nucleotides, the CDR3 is TGCAGTGCTGAGCGGGAGGGAGATACGCAGTATTTT.